The source of this T cell receptor (beta chain) is a study of radiation and T cells in renal cell carcinoma. Clones were sequenced by immunoSEQ multiplex PCR, and TCRdb holds only the in-frame ones, with some missing. The sample holds 87,000 or so clones; 65% to 90% are singletons and the top ten take almost 8%. Time point given: baseline pretreatment blood. Indicated treatment: 15 Gy SBRT to primary tumor, nephrectomy 4 weeks later. This clone was seen a single time. Sequenced material: blood, taken from a patient whose treatment included radiotherapy and nephrectomy. The sequence was obtained from a man aged 45-60 years with renal cell carcinoma.

CDR3 protein: CASSPVADSGNTIYF. The DNA of the CDR3 is TGTGCCAGCTCACCAGTGGCAGACTCTGGAAACACCATATATTTT. V usage is TRBV18 and J usage is TRBJ1-3; D call uncertain. Germline values: CDR1 KGHSH, CDR2 LQKENI. V dropped 2 bases and J dropped 0 bases, with 8 bases sitting between them. The length of the CDR3 is 15 residues.